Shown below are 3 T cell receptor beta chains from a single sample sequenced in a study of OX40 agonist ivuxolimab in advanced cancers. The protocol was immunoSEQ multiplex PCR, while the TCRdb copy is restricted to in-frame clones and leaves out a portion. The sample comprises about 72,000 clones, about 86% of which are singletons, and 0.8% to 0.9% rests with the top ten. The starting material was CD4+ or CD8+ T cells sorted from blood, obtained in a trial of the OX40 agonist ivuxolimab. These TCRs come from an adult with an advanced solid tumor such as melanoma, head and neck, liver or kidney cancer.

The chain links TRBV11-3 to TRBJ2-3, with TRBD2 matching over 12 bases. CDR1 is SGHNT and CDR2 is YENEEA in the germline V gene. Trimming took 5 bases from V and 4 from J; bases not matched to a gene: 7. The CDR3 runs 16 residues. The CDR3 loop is CASSPGLAGRADTQYF. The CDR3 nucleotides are TGTGCCAGCAGCCCCGGACTAGCGGGGCGTGCAGATACGCAGTATTTT.

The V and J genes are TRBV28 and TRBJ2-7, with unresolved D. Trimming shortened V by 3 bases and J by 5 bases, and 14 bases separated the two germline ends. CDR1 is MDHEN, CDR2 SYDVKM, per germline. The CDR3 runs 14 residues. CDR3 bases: TGTGCCAGCAGTTTTTTACTCACGTCCCACGAGCAGTACTTC. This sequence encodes CASSFLLTSHEQYF.

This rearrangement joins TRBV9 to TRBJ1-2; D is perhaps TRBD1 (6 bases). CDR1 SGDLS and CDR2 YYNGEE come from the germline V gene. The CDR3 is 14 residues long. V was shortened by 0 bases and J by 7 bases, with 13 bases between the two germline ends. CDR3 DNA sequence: TGTGCCAGCAGCGTAGAAACGGGGGCGGGTGGCTACACCTTC. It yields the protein CASSVETGAGGYTF. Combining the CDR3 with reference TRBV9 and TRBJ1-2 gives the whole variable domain DSGVTQTPKHLITATGQRVTLRCSPRSGDLSVYWYQQSLDQGLQFLIQYYNGEERAKGNILERFSAQQFPDLHSELNLSSLELGDSALYFCASSVETGAGGYTFGSGTRLTVV.